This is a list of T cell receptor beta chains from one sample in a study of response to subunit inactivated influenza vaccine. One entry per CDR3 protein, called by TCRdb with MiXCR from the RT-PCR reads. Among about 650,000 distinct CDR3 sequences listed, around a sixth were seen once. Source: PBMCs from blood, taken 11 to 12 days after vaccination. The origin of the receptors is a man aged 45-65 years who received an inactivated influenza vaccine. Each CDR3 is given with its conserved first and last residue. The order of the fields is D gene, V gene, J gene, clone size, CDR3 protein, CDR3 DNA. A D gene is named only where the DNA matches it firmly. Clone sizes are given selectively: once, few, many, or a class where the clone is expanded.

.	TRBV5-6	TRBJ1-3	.	CASSLRANSGNTIYF	TGTGCCAGCAGCCTCAGAGCAAACTCTGGAAACACCATATATTTT
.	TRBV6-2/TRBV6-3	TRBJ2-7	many	CASSYLDGAYEQYF	TGTGCCAGCAGTTACTTGGACGGAGCCTACGAGCAGTACTTC
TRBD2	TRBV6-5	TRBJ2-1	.	CASSYEFASGGYNEQFF	TGTGCCAGCAGTTACGAGTTTGCTAGCGGGGGTTACAATGAGCAGTTCTTC
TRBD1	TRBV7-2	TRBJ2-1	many	CASSFGQGTYNEQFF	TGTGCCAGCAGCTTTGGACAGGGTACCTACAATGAGCAGTTCTTC
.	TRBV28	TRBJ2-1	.	CASSSSLPGSPSSTYNEQFF	TGTGCCAGCAGTTCATCCCTTCCAGGGTCGCCCTCAAGCACATACAATGAGCAGTTCTTC
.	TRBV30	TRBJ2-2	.	CAWDGVATGELFF	TGTGCCTGGGACGGAGTAGCCACCGGGGAGCTGTTTTTT
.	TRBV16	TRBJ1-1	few	CASSQSSTAEAFF	TGTGCCAGCAGCCAGTCCTCCACGGCTGAAGCTTTCTTT
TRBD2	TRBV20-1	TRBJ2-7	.	CSARASGGAGEQYF	TGCAGTGCTAGGGCTAGCGGGGGGGCAGGCGAGCAGTACTTC
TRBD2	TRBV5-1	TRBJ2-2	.	CASSPGLATGELFF	TGCGCCAGCAGCCCCGGACTAGCGACCGGGGAGCTGTTTTTT
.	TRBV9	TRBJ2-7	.	CASSPQAGGRIPQYF	TGTGCCAGCAGCCCACAGGCTGGCGGACGCATCCCGCAGTACTTC
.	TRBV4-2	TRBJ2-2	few	CASSQDNPAGELFF	TGTGCCAGCAGCCAAGATAACCCAGCCGGGGAGCTGTTTTTT
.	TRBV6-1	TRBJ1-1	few	CASIRWLTANTEAFF	TGTGCCAGCATCCGATGGCTGACAGCGAACACTGAAGCTTTCTTT
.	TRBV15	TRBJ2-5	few	CARWVAKYQETQYF	TGTGCCCGGTGGGTAGCGAAGTACCAAGAGACCCAGTACTTC
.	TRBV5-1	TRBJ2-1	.	CASSGGAEGEQFF	TGCGCCAGCAGCGGGGGTGCCGAAGGCGAGCAGTTCTTC
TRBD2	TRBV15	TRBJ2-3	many	CATRDYLGDTQYF	TGTGCCACCCGGGACTACCTCGGGGATACGCAGTATTTT
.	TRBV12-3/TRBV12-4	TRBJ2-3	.	CASSSTGLRKPRDLPDTQYF	TGTGCCAGCAGTTCAACTGGACTCCGTAAACCAAGGGACCTCCCAGATACGCAGTATTTT
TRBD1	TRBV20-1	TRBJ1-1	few	CSARELQGAGTEAFF	TGCAGTGCTAGAGAGCTACAGGGGGCAGGCACTGAAGCTTTCTTT
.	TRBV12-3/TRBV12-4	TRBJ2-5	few	CASSFNPGIGETQYF	TGTGCCAGCAGTTTCAACCCCGGAATTGGAGAGACCCAGTACTTC
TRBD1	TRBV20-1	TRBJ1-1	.	CSARDPITGGWTEAFF	TGCAGTGCTAGAGATCCTATAACAGGGGGTTGGACTGAAGCTTTCTTT
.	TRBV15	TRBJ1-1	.	CATSRAPYTNTEAFF	TGTGCCACCAGCAGAGCTCCTTACACGAACACTGAAGCTTTCTTT
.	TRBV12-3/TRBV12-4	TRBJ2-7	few	CASRSLRQTRDYEQYF	TGTGCCAGCAGATCACTCCGGCAGACCCGTGACTACGAGCAGTACTTC
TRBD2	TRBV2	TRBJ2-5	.	CASSREVSGGYQETQYF	TGTGCCAGCAGCCGGGAGGTTAGCGGGGGGTACCAAGAGACCCAGTACTTC
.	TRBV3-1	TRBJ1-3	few	CASSQVVNSGNTIYF	TGTGCCAGCAGCCAAGTTGTCAACTCTGGAAACACCATATATTTT
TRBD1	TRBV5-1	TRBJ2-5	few	CASSYGPRGSETQYF	TGCGCCAGCAGCTACGGTCCCAGGGGGTCCGAGACCCAGTACTTC
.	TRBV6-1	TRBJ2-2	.	CASSVQGEVTGELFF	TGTGCCAGCAGTGTTCAGGGTGAGGTTACCGGGGAGCTGTTTTTT
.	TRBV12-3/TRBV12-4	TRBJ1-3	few	CASSSGLRSSGNTIYF	TGTGCCAGCAGTTCGGGGCTACGGAGCTCTGGAAACACCATATATTTT
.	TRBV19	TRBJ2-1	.	CASSIIGASYNEQFF	TGTGCCAGTAGTATAATAGGGGCGTCCTACAATGAGCAGTTCTTC
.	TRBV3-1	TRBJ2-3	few	CASSRTGPSYTDTQYF	TGTGCCAGCAGCAGAACCGGACCGTCATACACAGATACGCAGTATTTT
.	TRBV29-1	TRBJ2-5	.	CSVETGPETQYF	TGCAGCGTTGAAACAGGGCCAGAGACCCAGTACTTC
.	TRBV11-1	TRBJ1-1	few	CASSFSRRTEAFF	TGTGCCAGCAGCTTTTCCAGGAGGACTGAAGCTTTCTTT